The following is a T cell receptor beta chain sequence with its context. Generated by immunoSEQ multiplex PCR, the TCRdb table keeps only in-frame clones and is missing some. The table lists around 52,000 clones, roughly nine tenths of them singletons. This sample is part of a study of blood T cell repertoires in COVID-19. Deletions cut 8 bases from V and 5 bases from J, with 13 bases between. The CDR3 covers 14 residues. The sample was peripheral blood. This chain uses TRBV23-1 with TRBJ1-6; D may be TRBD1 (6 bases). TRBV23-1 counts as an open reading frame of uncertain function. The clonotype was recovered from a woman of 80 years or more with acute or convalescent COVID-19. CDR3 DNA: TGCGCCAGCGGGGGCGACGGTGATAATTCACCCCTCCACTTT. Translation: CASGGDGDNSPLHF.